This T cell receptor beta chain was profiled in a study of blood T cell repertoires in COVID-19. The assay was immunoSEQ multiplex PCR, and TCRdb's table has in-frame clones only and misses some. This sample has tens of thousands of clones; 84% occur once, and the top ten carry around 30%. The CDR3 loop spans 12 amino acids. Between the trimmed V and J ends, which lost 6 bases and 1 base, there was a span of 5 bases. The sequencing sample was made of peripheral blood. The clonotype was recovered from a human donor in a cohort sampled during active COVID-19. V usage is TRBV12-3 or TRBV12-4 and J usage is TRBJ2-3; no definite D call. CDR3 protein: CASSTGTDTQYF. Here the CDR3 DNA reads TGTGCCAGCAGCACAGGCACAGATACGCAGTATTTT.